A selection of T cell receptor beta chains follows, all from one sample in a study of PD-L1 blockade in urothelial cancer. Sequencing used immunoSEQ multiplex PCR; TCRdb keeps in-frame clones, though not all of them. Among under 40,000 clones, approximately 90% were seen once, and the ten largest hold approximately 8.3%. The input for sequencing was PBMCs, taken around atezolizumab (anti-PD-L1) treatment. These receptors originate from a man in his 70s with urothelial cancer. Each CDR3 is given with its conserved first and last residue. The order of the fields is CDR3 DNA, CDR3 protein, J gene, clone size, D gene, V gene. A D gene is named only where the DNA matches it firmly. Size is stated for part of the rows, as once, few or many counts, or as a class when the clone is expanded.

TGTGCCAGCAGCTTAGCGGGACAACGCACAGATACGCAGTATTTT	CASSLAGQRTDTQYF	TRBJ2-3	NA	NA	TRBV7-2
TGTGCCAGCAGCCACTCGGGGAAGACCCCCGAGCAGTACTTC	CASSHSGKTPEQYF	TRBJ2-7	NA	NA	TRBV7-3
TGTGCCAGCAGTGGGACAGGGGGGGGGTTGGCTTTCTTT	CASSGTGGGLAFF	TRBJ1-1	NA	TRBD1	TRBV25-1
TGCGCCAGCAGCTTGGGCGGGGTCGGGGAGACCCAGTACTTC	CASSLGGVGETQYF	TRBJ2-5	NA	NA	TRBV5-1
TGCGCCAGCAGTGAGGGCAGGCTGAACACTGAAGCTTTCTTT	CASSEGRLNTEAFF	TRBJ1-1	once	NA	TRBV10-2
TGTGCCAGTAGCCGTAAGACAGGGTCTTATGACGAGCAGTACTTC	CASSRKTGSYDEQYF	TRBJ2-7	NA	TRBD1	TRBV19
TGTGCCATACGGGGCGGACAGGGCAATGACGAGCAGTACTTC	CAIRGGQGNDEQYF	TRBJ2-7	NA	TRBD1	TRBV28
TGTGCCAGCAGCTTGGTTGGCGGGAGATTAGATGAGCAGTTCTTC	CASSLVGGRLDEQFF	TRBJ2-1	NA	TRBD2	TRBV5-6
TGTGCCAGCAGCTTAGATCCAGGCTTTGGCTACACCTTC	CASSLDPGFGYTF	TRBJ1-2	NA	NA	TRBV11-2
TGTGCCAGCAGCCAAGGTCGAGGCGGGAGCGAGCAGTACTTC	CASSQGRGGSEQYF	TRBJ2-7	NA	TRBD2	TRBV4-2
TGTGCCAGTAGTATCGACCGGACAGGGGTTAGCTACGAGCAGTACTTC	CASSIDRTGVSYEQYF	TRBJ2-7	NA	TRBD1	TRBV19
TGTGCCACCAGCACGCCGGGACTATCCTCTGAGACCCAGTACTTC	CATSTPGLSSETQYF	TRBJ2-5	once	TRBD2	TRBV15
TGTGCCAGCAGACCCCCCAGTCCTAACACCGGGGAGCTGTTTTTT	CASRPPSPNTGELFF	TRBJ2-2	NA	NA	TRBV28
TGCGCCAGCAGCTTGCGGACAGGGGGCGCTTTCCCGGACTTC	CASSLRTGGAFPDF	TRBJ2-5	NA	TRBD1	TRBV5-1
TGCGCCAGCACGTCCGGACTAGATTACAATGAGCAGTTCTTC	CASTSGLDYNEQFF	TRBJ2-1	NA	TRBD2	TRBV5-1
TGTGCCAGCAGGCGATTTCCGGGGGGCGACTCTGGCTACACCTTC	CASRRFPGGDSGYTF	TRBJ1-2	NA	NA	TRBV6-1
TGTGCCAGCAGCAAGGGGGGGAATAGCAATCAGCCCCAGCATTTT	CASSKGGNSNQPQHF	TRBJ1-5	NA	NA	TRBV27
TGTGCCAGCAGCCCGACTAGCGGGAGGTCAGATACGCAGTATTTT	CASSPTSGRSDTQYF	TRBJ2-3	NA	TRBD2	TRBV11-2
TGCGCCAGCAGGGATTCCAGGGGGCGGAACACTGAAGCTTTCTTT	CASRDSRGRNTEAFF	TRBJ1-1	once	TRBD1	TRBV23-1
TGCGCCAGCAGCCAGGGCTTTTCTCCGGCCGGCAAACTGTTTTTT	CASSQGFSPAGKLFF	TRBJ1-4	NA	NA	TRBV4-1
TGTGCCAGCAGCTCTTCCGGGACAGCCTCCTACGAGCAGTACTTC	CASSSSGTASYEQYF	TRBJ2-7	NA	TRBD1	TRBV9
TGTGCCAGCAGCTTAGGCGGGGGGGGCCAATCGGGGACCCAGTACTTC	CASSLGGGGQSGTQYF	TRBJ2-5	NA	TRBD2	TRBV7-6
TGTGCCAGCAGCTTGGGGCAGGGGACAAGACTTGCAACTAATGAAAAACTGTTTTTT	CASSLGQGTRLATNEKLFF	TRBJ1-4	NA	NA	TRBV5-5
TGTGCCAGCAGTTTAGGCCCACTCGGGGAGACCCAGTACTTC	CASSLGPLGETQYF	TRBJ2-5	once	NA	TRBV27
TGTGCCAGCAGCCCCAACCGGGGTCAGCCCCAGCATTTT	CASSPNRGQPQHF	TRBJ1-5	NA	NA	TRBV7-2
TGTGCCAGCAGTTTCAGTAGCGGGAGCATCGGGGAGCTGTTTTTT	CASSFSSGSIGELFF	TRBJ2-2	few	TRBD2	TRBV27
TGCAGCGTTAACAGGGGCCACGAGCAGTACTTC	CSVNRGHEQYF	TRBJ2-7	NA	TRBD1	TRBV29-1
TGTGCCAGTGATAGCGGGAGGATCGGGGAGCTGTTTTTT	CASDSGRIGELFF	TRBJ2-2	NA	TRBD2	TRBV2
TGTGCCAGCGCCGGGACTACTCCTGAGGAGACCCAGTACTTC	CASAGTTPEETQYF	TRBJ2-5	once	TRBD2	TRBV28
TGTGCCAGCAGCTTAAAACTAGCGGGTGAGTATGAGCAGTTCTTC	CASSLKLAGEYEQFF	TRBJ2-1	NA	TRBD2	TRBV7-3
TGTGCCAGCACCAATGAAGGGGTCAATCAGCCCCAGCATTTT	CASTNEGVNQPQHF	TRBJ1-5	NA	NA	TRBV6-6
TGCGCCAGCAGCCCCAATCCGGGACAGCAATACAATGAGCAGTTCTTC	CASSPNPGQQYNEQFF	TRBJ2-1	NA	TRBD1	TRBV4-1
TGTGCCAGCAGCTGGGCCCAAACAGGGCGGGAGCAGTACTTC	CASSWAQTGREQYF	TRBJ2-7	NA	NA	TRBV27
TGTGCCAGGGACAGGGAAGTCAAAAACATTCAGTACTTC	CARDREVKNIQYF	TRBJ2-4	NA	TRBD1	TRBV19
TGTGCTAGTGCCCCGGGACAGGGGTACACCGGGGAGCTGTTTTTT	CASAPGQGYTGELFF	TRBJ2-2	NA	TRBD1	TRBV12-5
TGTGCCAGCAGCCCTATTCCCGGGACAGGGGAAACCTTTTGGGAGCAGTACTTC	CASSPIPGTGETFWEQYF	TRBJ2-7	NA	TRBD1	TRBV7-9
TGTGCCACCAGCAGAGAGGGGGGGTCGCGGGAGCTGTTTTTT	CATSREGGSRELFF	TRBJ2-2	NA	TRBD2	TRBV15
TGTGCCAGCAGTTTAACAGGGGCTTATAGCAATCAGCCCCAGCATTTT	CASSLTGAYSNQPQHF	TRBJ1-5	NA	TRBD1	TRBV28
TGTGCCAGCAGGCCTGGGGGCGGGGGCGGTGGCTACACCTTC	CASRPGGGGGGYTF	TRBJ1-2	NA	NA	TRBV27
TGTGCCAGCAGCGCAAGGGGGTACGAGCAGTACTTC	CASSARGYEQYF	TRBJ2-7	NA	NA	TRBV7-9
TGCGCCAGCAGTGAGAGGAGCACCGGGGAGCTGTTTTTT	CASSERSTGELFF	TRBJ2-2	once	NA	TRBV10-1
TGTGCCGCAACAGGGGAATACACTGAAGCTTTCTTT	CAATGEYTEAFF	TRBJ1-1	NA	TRBD1	TRBV10-3
TGTGCCAGCAGGGGGAGGGTGGGAGCCTACGAGCAGTACTTC	CASRGRVGAYEQYF	TRBJ2-7	NA	TRBD2	TRBV7-3
TGTGCCAGCTCACCTGAGCGCGAGCAGTACTTC	CASSPEREQYF	TRBJ2-7	NA	NA	TRBV18
TGTGCCAGCAGCGTAGAAGGGGTCGGGTACGAGCAGTACTTC	CASSVEGVGYEQYF	TRBJ2-7	NA	NA	TRBV9
TGTGCCAGCAGTGAGGGTGCGGGACAGCCCTACGAGCAGTACTTC	CASSEGAGQPYEQYF	TRBJ2-7	NA	NA	TRBV6-4